The 18 T cell receptor beta chains given below trace back to one sample, sequenced in a study of cytomegalovirus exposure and HLA in healthy donors. The protocol was immunoSEQ multiplex PCR, while the TCRdb copy is restricted to in-frame clones and leaves out a portion. Here the sample spans 120,000 or so clones, around nine tenths being singletons. Sequencing used PBMCs. Source of these receptors: a woman younger than 35 in good health and CMV-seronegative.

The chain joins TRBV2 to TRBJ2-2; D is unclear. The germline V gene encodes CDR1 SNHLY and CDR2 FYNNEI. V shed 2 bases and J shed 4 bases, with 11 bases lying between them. This CDR3 has 15 residues. The CDR3: CASSEYGLSTGELFF. In nucleotides, the CDR3 is TGTGCCAGCAGTGAATACGGTCTGAGCACCGGGGAGCTGTTTTTT.

A single count supports this clone. The V call is TRBV27, the J call TRBJ2-7; maybe TRBD1 (5 bases). With 6 bases removed from V and 4 bases from J, the gap between germline ends came to 16 bases. The CDR3 is 14 amino acids. Germline CDR1 MNHEY, CDR2 SMNVEV (reference sequence). The CDR3 reads CASSSNGAAYEQYF. The CDR3 DNA reads TGTGCCAGCAGCTCCAATGGGGCAGCTTACGAGCAGTACTTC.

The chain combines TRBV21-1 with TRBJ1-2; TRBD1 was called by the table and not checked on the DNA. TRBV21-1 constitutes a pseudogene. This CDR3 is built from 17 residues. The CDR3 sequence is CASSKASRGGAHYGYTF. DNA for the CDR3: TGTGCCAGCAGCAAAGCGAGTCGTGGGGGCGCCCACTATGGCTACACCTTC.

The count of this clone is one. The chain uses TRBV11-2 and TRBJ1-1, with D possibly TRBD1 on 5 matching bases. The CDR3 is 13 residues long. V was cut by 0 bases and J by 11 bases, with 13 bases left in between. Germline V gene sequence: CDR1 SGHAT, CDR2 FQNNGV. The CDR3 DNA reads TGTGCCAGCAGCTTAGAGGGGGGGGTGAGGGCTTTCTTT. Translated: CASSLEGGVRAFF.

V and J are TRBV14 and TRBJ2-7, with 8 bases fitting TRBD1. The CDR3 totals 15 residues. The V gene end was trimmed by 5 bases and the J gene end by 1 base; junction bases not matched to a gene: 7. The germline V gene has CDR1 SGHDN and CDR2 FVKESK. CDR3 coding DNA: TGTGCCAGCAGCGTGAACGACAGGGGATCCTACGAGCAGTACTTC. It encodes CASSVNDRGSYEQYF.

J is TRBJ2-1 and V is TRBV27; D perhaps matches TRBD2 (5 bases). The V gene lost 3 bases and the J gene lost 10 bases, with 16 bases spanning the gap. This CDR3 is built from 14 residues. From germline, CDR1 is MNHEY and CDR2 SMNVEV (reference sequence). The CDR3, as DNA: TGTGCCAGCAGTTTCGCTGTACGGGGTAGCGAGCAGTTCTTC. This sequence encodes CASSFAVRGSEQFF.

This clone was seen only once. The rearrangement uses TRBV10-2 and TRBJ1-2, with TRBD1 matching over 7 bases. Germline-derived CDR1 and CDR2 are WSHSY and SAAADI. The CDR3 runs 17 residues. V shed 3 bases, J shed 4 bases, and the junction held 14 bases outside the gene matches. CDR3 amino acids: CASSDVRQGILLYGYTF. In DNA form, the CDR3 reads TGCGCCAGCAGTGATGTCCGACAGGGAATTCTACTCTATGGCTACACCTTC.

The chain couples TRBV6-5 to TRBJ1-2, with TRBD1 as a possible D gene (5 bases). The CDR3 totals 14 residues. Trimming pared 0 bases from V and 6 bases from J, leaving 11 bases between. Per the germline V gene, CDR1 is MNHEY and CDR2 is SVGAGI. CDR3 protein: CASSYSNGRDGYTF. CDR3 DNA sequence: TGTGCCAGCAGTTACTCAAACGGCAGGGATGGCTACACCTTC.

In the case of this clone: The same CDR3 arises from other DNA sequences in this sample as well. The gene calls are TRBV19 and TRBJ1-1; D is perhaps TRBD1 (6 bases). CDR1 and CDR2 from the germline V gene are LNHDA and SQIVND (reference sequence). Deletions cut 1 base from V and 0 bases from J, with 6 bases between. This CDR3 is built from 14 residues. CDR3 in amino acids: CASSIGTVNTEAFF. CDR3 DNA: TGTGCCAGTAGTATAGGGACAGTGAACACTGAAGCTTTCTTT.

This clone was detected only once. This rearrangement joins TRBV7-3 to TRBJ2-7; tentative D call: TRBD1 (5 bases). The CDR3 has 14 amino acids. Germline assignment: CDR1 SGHTA and CDR2 FQGTGA. V lost 5 bases and J 6 bases, leaving 17 bases between the germline ends. The CDR3 nucleotides read TGTGCCAGCAGCCCAATCTTCCATAGGGGCGAGCAGTACTTC. Protein sequence: CASSPIFHRGEQYF.

This clone was picked up a small number of times. The chain employs TRBV7-2 and TRBJ2-1, with 8 bases identical to TRBD2. V was pared by 4 bases and J by 8 bases, with 10 bases of the junction left unmatched. This CDR3 region has 15 residues. The germline V gene has CDR1 SGHTA and CDR2 FQGNSA. In DNA, the CDR3 is TGTGCCAGCAGCTCAACCCCAGCGGGAGCCGATGAGCAGTTCTTC. It codes for CASSSTPAGADEQFF.

This clone came up once. The chain joins TRBV27 to TRBJ2-3; 8 bases agree with TRBD2. The CDR3 totals 15 residues. The V gene's germline CDR1 is MNHEY and CDR2 SMNVEV (reference sequence). V was pared by 6 bases and J by 1 base, with 6 bases of the junction left unmatched. The CDR3 here is CASRNRAGGTDTQYF. As DNA, the CDR3 is TGTGCCAGCAGGAATCGAGCGGGAGGCACAGATACGCAGTATTTT.

The rearrangement uses TRBV30 and TRBJ1-3; weak D call: TRBD1 (5 bases). CDR1 and CDR2 from the germline V gene are GTSNPN and SVGIG (reference sequence). The V and J ends lost 3 bases and 4 bases respectively, with 16 bases between them. The CDR3 is 15 residues long. As DNA, the CDR3 is TGTGCCTGGAGAGACAGCCCCCAACCCGGAAACACCATATATTTT. The encoded protein is CAWRDSPQPGNTIYF.

The V gene is TRBV9, the J gene TRBJ2-2; TRBD2 matches at 9 bases. This CDR3 is 15 amino acids long. CDR1 SGDLS and CDR2 YYNGEE come from the germline V gene. The trim removed 7 bases at V and 7 bases at J, leaving 11 bases unmatched. CDR3 sequence reads: CASQTGTSTYGELFF. For the CDR3, the DNA is TGTGCCAGCCAAACCGGGACTAGCACCTACGGGGAGCTGTTTTTT.

The CDR3: CASSYSPGDPQYEQYF. In DNA, the CDR3 is TGTGCCAGCAGTTACTCTCCGGGGGACCCCCAATACGAGCAGTACTTC. The chain recombines TRBV6-6 with TRBJ2-7; TRBD2 is a possible D gene (6 bases). The germline V gene has CDR1 MNHNY and CDR2 SVGAGI (reference sequence). The CDR3 runs 16 residues. Trimming removed 0 bases from V and 4 bases from J, with 16 bases in between.

This chain uses TRBV5-1 with TRBJ2-7, with TRBD1 matching over 9 bases. Germline CDR1 reads SGHRS; CDR2 reads YFSETQ. The CDR3 has 16 amino acids. The trim removed 4 bases at V and 7 bases at J, leaving 15 bases unmatched. The CDR3 sequence: CASSRAPGQGGREQYF. In DNA form, the CDR3 reads TGCGCCAGCAGCCGGGCGCCGGGACAGGGAGGACGGGAGCAGTACTTC.

The sample holds a few counts of this clone. The rearrangement links TRBV2 to TRBJ1-1, with 9 bases identical to TRBD1. The germline V gene encodes CDR1 SNHLY and CDR2 FYNNEI. Trimming at V came to 6 bases and at J to 1 base, leaving 0 bases not matched to a gene. The CDR3 is made up of 13 amino acids. For the CDR3, the DNA is TGTGCCAGCAGGGGACAGGGGAACACTGAAGCTTTCTTT. Amino acid sequence: CASRGQGNTEAFF.

The CDR3 is CASSRGHYEQYF. CDR3 sequence (DNA): TGTGCCAGCAGCCGCGGACACTACGAGCAGTACTTC. The V and J genes are TRBV11-3 and TRBJ2-7, with D maybe TRBD1 (5 bases). This CDR3 comprises 12 residues. V lost 5 bases to trimming and J lost 3 bases, with 8 bases between them. The germline CDR1 and CDR2 sequences are SGHNT and YENEEA.